This T cell receptor (beta chain) was recorded in a study of T cells after yellow fever vaccination (dated by TCRdb to the late 2010s). Regarding the research as a whole: Libraries from fractions with low cell numbers were prepared with the SMART-Seq v4 Ultra Low Input RNA kit. Bulk TCR alpha and beta repertoires were sequenced longitudinally to track T-cell clones before and after primary and booster YFV17D yellow fever vaccination. Two healthy male donors, one aged 18 to 30 and one aged 30 to 40 years, made up the cohort. Blood was collected at multiple timepoints before and after primary and secondary immunization, and bulk PBMC replicates and cell subsets were isolated.

Per the publication, the treatment or condition label means: live attenuated yellow fever vaccine strain. At each blood-draw timepoint, two biological replicates of bulk PBMCs were collected. PBMCs were isolated from peripheral blood using a standard Ficoll-Paque protocol. TriZol was used to extract RNA from bulk PBMCs, CD4 and CD8 fractions, and dextramer-positive and dextramer-negative fractions. Results the study describes overall, beyond this receptor: Computational filtering was needed because FACS-sorted repertoires could contain abundant contaminating clonotypes from the bulk population. A small fraction of clonotypes showed up in both the CD4 and CD8 compartments, probably as a result of convergent recombination. The secondary T-cell response was weaker than the primary response but faster, peaking on day 5 instead of day 15. Only a couple of donors were included in the study, so the extent to which the findings can be generalized is limited. After the booster, most clones that had expanded after primary vaccination were detected again (approximately 97% of CD4 and around nine tenths of CD8), suggesting broad maintenance of memory.

The CDR3 has 14 amino acids, counting the end cysteine and phenylalanine. CDR3 DNA is the only sequence kept; it has 42 bases, read in frame from the first base. CDR1 and CDR2 are read off the germline V gene as SNHLY and FYNNEI. V and J lose 7 bases and 0 bases, and a span of 9 bases separates them. This clonotype was seen a handful of times. What this receptor recognizes is not known. Base quality data are lacking; no much larger clone is found one base away. TCR cDNA was synthesized by 5'RACE template switching, through which a universal primer site and unique molecular identifiers were introduced. Priming for cDNA synthesis came from both the TCR alpha and TCR beta constant segments. Libraries were amplified in two PCR steps, with sample barcodes and sequencing adapters added in the second step. Libraries were sequenced on Illumina HiSeq 2500 (2x100 bp) or NovaSeq (2x150 bp). In the paper's pipeline: MIGEC was used to demultiplex reads and collapse the reads into UMI consensus sequences, and MiXCR was used for V(D)J alignment. Clonotypes responding to the vaccine were identified with edgeR on replicate PBMC samples, with the criteria of FDR below 0.01 and a log2 fold change above 5 up to day 15. Each bulk clonotype received a CD4 or CD8 identity based on whether the sequenced CD4 or CD8 repertoire contained that clonotype at higher abundance. TCRdb applied fastp at Q25 and MiXCR to the public reads, then kept only in-frame beta chains. CDR3 protein sequences are deduplicated, and each keeps its most common genes and DNA. The V and J calls reflect TCRdb's pipeline rather than the authors' work. In all, the sample holds approximately 610,000 distinct CDR3 sequences, and approximately 16% of those were seen once. The ten largest clones take up around 15% of the sample.

The chain couples TRBV2 to TRBJ2-2; a confident D gene designation cannot be given. Source: PBMCs, taken around 5 days after the first yellow fever vaccination. The receptor was derived from a man between 18 and 29 years old who received the YFV17D yellow fever vaccine. The encoded CDR3 is CASKLHSNTGELFF. DNA sequence: TGTGCCAGCAAACTTCACTCGAACACCGGGGAGCTGTTTTTT.